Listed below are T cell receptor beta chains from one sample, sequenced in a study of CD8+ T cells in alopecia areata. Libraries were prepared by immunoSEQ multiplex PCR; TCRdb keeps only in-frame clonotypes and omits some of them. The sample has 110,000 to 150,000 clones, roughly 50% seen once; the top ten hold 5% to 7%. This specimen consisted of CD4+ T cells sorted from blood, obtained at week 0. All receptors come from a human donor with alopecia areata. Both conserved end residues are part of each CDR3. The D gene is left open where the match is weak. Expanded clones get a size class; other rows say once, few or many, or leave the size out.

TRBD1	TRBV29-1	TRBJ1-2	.	TGCAGCGTCCTATCCCTCCGGGACAGCCCTTGGTATGGCTACACCTTC	CSVLSLRDSPWYGYTF
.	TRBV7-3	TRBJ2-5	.	TGTGCCAGCAGCTTAAACGGGGGCCGGGAGACCCAGTACTTC	CASSLNGGRETQYF
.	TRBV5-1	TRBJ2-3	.	TGCGCCAGCAGCTTGGCCGAGAGCACAGATACGCAGTATTTT	CASSLAESTDTQYF
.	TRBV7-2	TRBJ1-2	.	TGTGCCAGCAGCTTAATAGGGGGGAACTATGGCTACACCTTC	CASSLIGGNYGYTF
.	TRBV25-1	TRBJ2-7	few	TGTGCCAGCAGGCAGGCAGGCTCCTACGAGCAGTACTTC	CASRQAGSYEQYF
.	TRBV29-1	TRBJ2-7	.	TGCAGCGTCTTAGGGTGGGGGAGAGGTGAGCAGTACTTC	CSVLGWGRGEQYF
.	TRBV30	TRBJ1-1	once	TGTGCCTGGAGTCCGGTACCAAACACTGAAGCTTTCTTT	CAWSPVPNTEAFF
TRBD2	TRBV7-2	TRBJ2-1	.	TGTGCCAGCAGCCATTTAGCGGGGGGCTCCTACAATGAGCAGTTCTTC	CASSHLAGGSYNEQFF
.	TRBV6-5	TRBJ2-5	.	TGTGCCAGCGCGCGGGAGACCCAGTACTTC	CASARETQYF
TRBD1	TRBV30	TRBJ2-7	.	TGTGCCTGGAGTGTACCTGACAGGGCCTACGAGCAGTACTTC	CAWSVPDRAYEQYF
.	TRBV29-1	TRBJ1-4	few	TGCAGCGTTGCCAGTCGGCTGGATGAAAAACTGTTTTTT	CSVASRLDEKLFF
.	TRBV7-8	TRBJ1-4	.	TGTGCCAGCAGCTTAAGACGGGGTGATGAAAAACTGTTTTTT	CASSLRRGDEKLFF
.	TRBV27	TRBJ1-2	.	TGTGCCAGCAGCACAAACCCGGGGACCTATGGCTACACCTTC	CASSTNPGTYGYTF
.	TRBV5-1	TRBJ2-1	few	TGCGCCAGCAGCTCCTTAGCAGGGGAGGCCTACAATGAGCAGTTCTTC	CASSSLAGEAYNEQFF
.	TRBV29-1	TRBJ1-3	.	TGCAGCGTTGACAGGCGAAGCTCTGGAAACACCATATATTTT	CSVDRRSSGNTIYF
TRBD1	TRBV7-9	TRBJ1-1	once	TGTGCCAGCAGCCCAACAGGGGGCGGAAGAAGGGGTGAAGCTTTCTTT	CASSPTGGGRRGEAFF
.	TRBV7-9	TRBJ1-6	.	TGTGCCAGCACCGTAGGAGGGAATCCCCTCCACTTT	CASTVGGNPLHF
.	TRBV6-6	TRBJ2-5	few	TGTGCCAGCACGAACGCAGGCCAAGAGACCCAGTACTTC	CASTNAGQETQYF
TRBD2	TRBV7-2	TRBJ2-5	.	TGTGCCAGCAGCCCGGGGGGGGCCGGGGAGACCCAGTACTTC	CASSPGGAGETQYF
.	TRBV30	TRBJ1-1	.	TGTGCCTGGAGTAAAGGGAGGGTCGGGTCTAACACTGAAGCTTTCTTT	CAWSKGRVGSNTEAFF